One and the same sample provided the 5 T cell receptor beta chains below, sequenced in a study of blood T cell repertoires in COVID-19. Generated by immunoSEQ multiplex PCR, the TCRdb table keeps only in-frame clones and is missing some. The sample records about 100,000 clones, 85% to 90% being singletons. The sample taken for sequencing was peripheral blood. Source of these receptors: a human donor in a cohort sampled during active COVID-19.

The chain recombines TRBV4-1 with TRBJ1-3; D remains ambiguous. The CDR3 is made up of 18 amino acids. The ends were cut back, 2 bases at V and 0 bases at J, with 17 bases in the middle. From germline, CDR1 is MGHRA and CDR2 YSYEKL. The CDR3 region is CASSQRTGEIYSGNTIYF. CDR3 coding DNA: TGCGCCAGCAGCCAACGAACCGGGGAAATTTACTCTGGAAACACCATATATTTT.

V usage is TRBV19 and J usage is TRBJ1-2; D is uncertain. Germline CDR1 is LNHDA and CDR2 is SQIVND (reference sequence). V dropped 4 bases and J dropped 3 bases, with 9 bases sitting between them. The CDR3 runs to 13 residues. The CDR3 reads CASSRELDYGYTF. The CDR3, as DNA: TGTGCCAGTAGTAGGGAGTTGGACTATGGCTACACCTTC.

The chain recombines TRBV2 with TRBJ2-3, with 8 positions matching TRBD1. This CDR3 comprises 12 residues. CDR1 is SNHLY, CDR2 FYNNEI, per germline. V lost 6 bases, J lost 5 bases, and 1 base stayed unmatched. Written as DNA, the CDR3 is TGTGCCAGCAGGACAGGGGAAGATACGCAGTATTTT. This codes for CASRTGEDTQYF.

This clone was counted only a few times. The chain carries TRBV6-5 and TRBJ2-1; 8 nucleotides line up with TRBD2. The J segment lost 4 bases and the V segment lost 8 bases, leaving 4 bases of the junction unmatched. Germline values: CDR1 MNHEY, CDR2 SVGAGI. This CDR3 contains 13 residues. The chain's CDR3 is CASRREGYNEQFF. The CDR3 DNA reads as TGTGCCAGCCGCCGGGAGGGGTACAATGAGCAGTTCTTC.

The chain combines TRBV27 with TRBJ1-2; 10 bases map to TRBD1. This CDR3 spans 13 amino acids. With 3 bases clipped from V and 7 bases from J, the junction kept 2 bases outside the gene matches. The V gene's germline CDR1 is MNHEY and CDR2 SMNVEV (reference sequence). The CDR3 region is CASSFWTGGGYTF. As DNA, the CDR3 is TGTGCCAGCAGTTTCTGGACAGGGGGTGGCTACACCTTC.